This entry concerns a single T cell receptor (beta chain). Antigen: not known. According to the study, TCR beta libraries were built with iRepertoire HTBI primers and CDR3-region Arm-PCR. In the source study's methods: Sample data revealed fewer than 70 TRBV and 12 to 15 TRBJ segments. Each CDR3 protein gets one entry after TCRdb re-called the multiplex PCR reads with MiXCR. The V and J calls shown here were made by TCRdb, not taken from the authors' results. The sample lists over 650,000 distinct CDR3 sequences, about 32% seen once, with under 55% in the top ten. The data stem from a study of regulatory T cells in long-lasting Graves disease. The study's findings and limits: TCR diversity was lower in persistent than newly diagnosed Graves' disease.

Time point noted: persistent/refractory GD, antithyroid drugs over 5 years with positive TRAb. RNA from PBMCs was the source of the TCR library. The authors drew patients from an endocrinology department in Xi'an, China. A blood draw put about 9 milliliters of peripheral blood into EDTA tubes. There are 13 residues in the CDR3. The V gene's germline CDR1 is SNHLY and CDR2 FYNNEI. Trimming cost V 4 bases and J 8 bases, with 12 bases left between them. The chain uses TRBV2 and TRBJ2-1, with unresolved D. The source is a female donor with Graves disease. The source material was peripheral blood mononuclear cells (PBMCs), sampled when the disease was refractory, from a patient treated with antithyroid drugs. CDR3: CASSVWGGDEQFF. The DNA for the CDR3 is TGTGCCAGCAGTGTTTGGGGTGGGGATGAGCAGTTCTTC.